These T cell receptor beta chains were read from a single sample in a study of cytomegalovirus exposure and HLA in healthy donors. Libraries were prepared by immunoSEQ multiplex PCR; TCRdb keeps only in-frame clonotypes and omits some of them. The table records 150,000 to 200,000 clones, around 80% of them present only once. The sample consisted of PBMCs. The receptors derive from a middle-aged woman in good health and CMV-seronegative. The CDR3 runs from the conserved cysteine through the conserved F or W. A D gene is named only where the DNA matches it firmly. Part of the rows lack a size; the others show once, few, many or a class for expanded clones.

once	-	TRBV9	TRBJ1-5	TGTGCCAGCAGCGTAGAGGTAGGGAGCCAGCCCCAGCATTTT	CASSVEVGSQPQHF
-	TRBD1	TRBV19	TRBJ1-3	TGTGCCAGTAGTTTGGCGGAGGGGGCGGATGGAAACACCATATATTTT	CASSLAEGADGNTIYF
-	TRBD1	TRBV9	TRBJ2-7	TGTGCCAGCAGCGTAGCCACAGGGGGAACCGACTACGAGCAGTACTTC	CASSVATGGTDYEQYF
once	TRBD1	TRBV18	TRBJ2-7	TGTGCCAGCTCAACCGGACAGGGAAACTACGAGCAGTACTTC	CASSTGQGNYEQYF
-	-	TRBV7-3	TRBJ2-1	TGTGCCAGCAGCCCACGAGTTACCACGTACAATGAGCAGTTCTTC	CASSPRVTTYNEQFF
-	TRBD1	TRBV29-1	TRBJ2-3	TGCAGCGTTGCCCTTACCGGGACAGGGGGCACAGATACGCAGTATTTT	CSVALTGTGGTDTQYF
-	TRBD1	TRBV30	TRBJ1-1	TGTGCCTGGGAGACAAAACCGGGACAGGAAGCTTTCTTT	CAWETKPGQEAFF
-	-	TRBV11-2	TRBJ1-4	TGTGCCAGCAGCCCACAGCGGGGGGGAAATGAAAAACTGTTTTTT	CASSPQRGGNEKLFF
-	-	TRBV10-1	TRBJ1-3	TGCGCCAGCAGGTCCCTCGGGGGGATAGGAAACACCATATATTTT	CASRSLGGIGNTIYF
-	-	TRBV21-1	TRBJ1-5	TGTGCCAGCAGCAAAGGCACAGGGGACCAGCCCCAGCATTTT	CASSKGTGDQPQHF
-	-	TRBV19	TRBJ2-7	TGTGCCACCCTGGGGCGGAATACCTACGAGCAGTACTTC	CATLGRNTYEQYF
-	-	TRBV7-9	TRBJ1-1	TGTTCCAGCAGCCCCAGGGGAATTGAAGCTTTCTTT	CSSSPRGIEAFF
-	-	TRBV6-6	TRBJ1-1	TGTGCCAGCAGACGACTCCAGGGCCCGAATGAAGCTTTCTTT	CASRRLQGPNEAFF
-	-	TRBV5-3	TRBJ2-1	TGTGCCAGAAGCTTGGATTTCCGCAATGAGCAGTTCTTC	CARSLDFRNEQFF
-	-	TRBV5-1	TRBJ1-2	TGCGCCAGCAGCTTGGTACCCGAGCATGGCTACACCTTC	CASSLVPEHGYTF
-	TRBD2	TRBV6-5	TRBJ2-1	TGTGCCAGCAGATTAGGACTAGCGGGAGCTCGCGAGCAGTTCTTC	CASRLGLAGAREQFF
-	-	TRBV5-6	TRBJ1-2	TGTGCCAGTAGCTTGGTTGGGCAGGGGAGCTATGGCTACACCTTC	CASSLVGQGSYGYTF
-	-	TRBV7-2	TRBJ2-2	TGTGCCAGCAGCTTTAGGGTCGGAGGAACCGGGGAGCTGTTTTTT	CASSFRVGGTGELFF
-	TRBD2	TRBV28	TRBJ2-1	TGTGCCAGCGGGACTAGCGGGAGGTGGAATGAGCAGTTCTTC	CASGTSGRWNEQFF
-	-	TRBV7-6	TRBJ2-1	TGTGCCAGCAGCTTACGAACAGCCGGAATCAATGAGCAGTTCTTC	CASSLRTAGINEQFF
-	-	TRBV14	TRBJ2-2	TGTGCCAGCAGCCAAGTATTCGGGGAGCTGTTTTTT	CASSQVFGELFF
-	-	TRBV5-1	TRBJ1-2	TGCGCCAGCAGCCCCCCAGGGATGGGGTATGGCTACACCTTC	CASSPPGMGYGYTF
once	-	TRBV15	TRBJ1-2	TGTGCCACCAGCACCTATAGCGGGGAACTGAATGGCTACACCTTC	CATSTYSGELNGYTF
-	-	TRBV7-9	TRBJ2-3	TGTGCCAGCAGCTTAGGATTAGGAGCTGAGAGCACAGATACGCAGTATTTT	CASSLGLGAESTDTQYF
-	-	TRBV19	TRBJ2-1	TGTGCCAGTAGTATATCGCGGGACCGCAATGAGCAGTTCTTC	CASSISRDRNEQFF
-	TRBD1	TRBV27	TRBJ2-7	TGTGCCAGCGGCGACAGGGATCCCTACGAGCAGTACTTC	CASGDRDPYEQYF
-	-	TRBV13	TRBJ1-1	TGTGCCAGCAGCCTAGGGTCTCCGAGCACTGAAGCTTTCTTT	CASSLGSPSTEAFF
-	TRBD1	TRBV15	TRBJ2-2	TGTGCCACCAGCAGAGGAGGGACAGGGGGCAGGGAGCTGTTTTTT	CATSRGGTGGRELFF